This TCR beta chain was retrieved from a study of shared clonotypes between healthy human individuals (dated by TCRdb to between 2020 and 2021). About the investigation overall: The cohort included three men and a couple of women between 18 and 49 years of age. Per donor, three plates each were used for CD4 naive and CD4 memory, two for CD8 naive, and one for CD8 memory. Blood TCR repertoires of 5 or 6 healthy adults were deeply sequenced to estimate repertoire size and the extent of clonotype sharing between individuals. Different laboratories and diverse techniques were used to prepare libraries and sequence TCR repertoires, to increase sequencing depth and limit assay-specific biases. Per donor, leukapheresis produced somewhere between about 0.9 and 9.5 billion PBMCs.

At the junction V is shortened by 2 bases and J by 5 bases; bases outside the gene matches: 12. In the germline V gene, CDR1 corresponds to SGHRS and CDR2 to YFSETQ. The CDR3 starts with the cysteine, ends with the phenylalanine, and has 16 residues. The entry retains the CDR3 DNA only, 48 bases that are in frame from base 1. CD8 naive samples consisted of CD45RO-negative cells that were positively selected for CCR7, yielding a CD45RA+CCR7+ population without TemRA cells. Healthy HIV-negative adults with no recently reported acute infections or vaccinations were included as donors. Only Caucasian adults living in Nashville, Tennessee, USA were represented among the donors. Blood was obtained by leukapheresis, after which PBMCs were separated by Ficoll-Histopaque density gradient centrifugation and cryopreserved in liquid nitrogen vapor phase. Analytical flow cytometry was used to check the purity and quantity of each magnetically sorted T cell population. From each sorted fraction, genomic DNA was isolated and quantified by UV absorbance on a Nanodrop 2000c.

For this clone: Its antigen target is currently unknown. No base qualities exist here, and no much larger clone lies one base off it.

What the research found in general, with its limitations: Only blood was sampled, and tissue TCR repertoires likely differ from those in blood. Based on pairwise subsampling, the degree of clonotype sharing among donors was expected to be affected by sequencing depth. The genetic and exposure-history diversity represented was limited by the small number of donors. Larger estimated clonotype richness was generally found for naive subsets than for memory subsets. Clonotypes shared by all four sorted-subset donors showed higher generation probabilities than non-shared clonotypes. Even with the large sequencing depth, rarefaction of the sorted-subset datasets indicated that sequencing was incomplete. Sharing across several donors was observed for approximately 5% of naive CD4, 3% to 4% of naive CD8, 2% to 2.5% of memory CD4, and roughly 0.4% of memory CD8 clonotypes.

Using the deep immunoSEQ assay, multiplex PCR amplified TCR CDR3 regions from genomic DNA. Genomic DNA extracted from each cell subset was distributed evenly over all wells of several immunoSEQ 96-well plates, and each plate served as one replicate. For sorted subsets, around 0.2 ug genomic DNA, equal to tens of thousands of T cell genomes, was loaded into each replicate PCR. Purified libraries were quantified with a Qubit 3.0 fluorometer, sized on a Bioanalyzer 2100, and re-quantified with the KAPA Library Quantification kit. A separate single-read 150-cycle Illumina NextSeq 550 flow cell was used to sequence each immunoSEQ 96-well plate. In the source study's methods: Because only junctional sequences without quality scores were contained in the immunoSEQ output, filtering matching that applied to full-length reads could not be performed. Sequences were annotated with PyIR, a Python wrapper for IgBLAST v1.9, and V/J genes and CDR3 were assigned using IMGT germline references. Reads were filtered out if the reads had weak V/J assignments (E-value above 1e-6), no CDR3, stop codons, out-of-frame junctions, or ambiguous translated residues. V3J clonotypes were defined as sequences sharing an identical inferred V gene, J gene, and CDR3 amino acid sequence. The percentage overlap between two repertoires was calculated by dividing the number of shared unique clonotypes by the size of the smaller repertoire. Repertoire richness was assessed with RTK rarefaction, the Chao1 estimator, and Recon v2.1 estimates of unobserved clonotypes. OLGA was used to compute generation probabilities for all TCRbeta clonotypes that the gDNA method yielded from a handful of donors. TCRdb mirrors the immuneACCESS table, restricted to in-frame sequences. Some clones are absent from its copies; in checked studies, under half trace to an unresolved V gene, and the reason for the others is unknown. V and J calls and clone size come straight from that table; D and trimming were deduced from the DNA. This sample holds approximately 600,000 clones; approximately 96% were observed only once. The biggest ten clones account for over 0.09% of the sample.

Material: naive CD8+ T cells sorted from blood. What the cell subset or site label conveys for this sample: CD45RA+CCR7+. This clonotype originated in a woman under 40 in good health. This chain is built from TRBV5-1 and TRBJ1-1; TRBD1 matches 7 bases in the middle. The CDR3 here reads CASSFEGGGGGTEAFF. The DNA sequence is as follows: TGCGCCAGCAGCTTCGAAGGGGGCGGAGGAGGAACTGAAGCTTTCTTT.